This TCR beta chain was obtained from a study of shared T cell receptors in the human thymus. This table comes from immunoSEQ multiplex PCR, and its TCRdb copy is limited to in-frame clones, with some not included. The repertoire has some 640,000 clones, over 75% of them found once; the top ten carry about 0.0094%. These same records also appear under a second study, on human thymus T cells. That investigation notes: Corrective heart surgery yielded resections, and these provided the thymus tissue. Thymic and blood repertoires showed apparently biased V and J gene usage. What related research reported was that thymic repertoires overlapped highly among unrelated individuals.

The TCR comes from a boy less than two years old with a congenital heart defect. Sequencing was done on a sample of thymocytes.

Here the CDR3 DNA reads TGTGCCAGCAGCTCCGGGACAGGGGGTCGTAGTACTGAAGCTTTCTTT. Translating gives CASSSGTGGRSTEAFF. This chain joins TRBV7-9 and TRBJ1-1; 11 nucleotides align to TRBD1. V lost 4 bases, J lost 5 bases, and 9 bases stayed unmatched. Germline V lookup: CDR1 SEHNR, CDR2 FQNEAQ (reference sequence). The CDR3 sequence is 16 residues long.